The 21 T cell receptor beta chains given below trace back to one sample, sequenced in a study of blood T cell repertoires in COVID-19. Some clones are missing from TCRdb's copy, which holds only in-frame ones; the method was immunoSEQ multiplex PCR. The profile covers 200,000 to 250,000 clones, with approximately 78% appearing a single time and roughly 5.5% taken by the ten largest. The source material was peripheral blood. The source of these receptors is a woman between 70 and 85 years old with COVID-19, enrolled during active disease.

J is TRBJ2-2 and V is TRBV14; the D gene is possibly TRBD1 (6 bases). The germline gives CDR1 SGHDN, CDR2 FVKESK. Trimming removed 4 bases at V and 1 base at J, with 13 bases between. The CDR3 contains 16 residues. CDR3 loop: CASSLPGQQNTGELFF. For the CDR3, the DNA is TGTGCCAGCAGCCTGCCCGGACAGCAGAACACCGGGGAGCTGTTTTTT.

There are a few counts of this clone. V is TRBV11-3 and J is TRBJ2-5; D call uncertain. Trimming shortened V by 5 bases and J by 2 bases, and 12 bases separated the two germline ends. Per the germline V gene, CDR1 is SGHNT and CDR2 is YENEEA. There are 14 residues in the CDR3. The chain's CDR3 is CASSPGGRQETQYF. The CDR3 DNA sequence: TGTGCCAGCAGCCCCGGCGGCAGACAAGAGACCCAGTACTTC.

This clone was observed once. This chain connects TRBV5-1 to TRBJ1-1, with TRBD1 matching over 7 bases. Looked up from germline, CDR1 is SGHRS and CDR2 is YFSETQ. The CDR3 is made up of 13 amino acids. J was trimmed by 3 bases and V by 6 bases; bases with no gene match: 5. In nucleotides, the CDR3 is TGCGCCAGCAAAAAGGGGGCGGACACTGAAGCTTTCTTT. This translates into CASKKGADTEAFF.

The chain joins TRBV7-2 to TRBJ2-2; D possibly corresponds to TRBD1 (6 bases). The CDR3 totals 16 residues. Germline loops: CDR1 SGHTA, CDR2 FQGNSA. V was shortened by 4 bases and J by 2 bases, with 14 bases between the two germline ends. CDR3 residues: CASSSSSGANTGELFF. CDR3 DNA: TGTGCCAGCAGCTCCTCTTCAGGGGCAAACACCGGGGAGCTGTTTTTT. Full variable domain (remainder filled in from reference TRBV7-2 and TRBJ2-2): GAGVSQSPSNKVTEKGKDVELRCDPISGHTALYWYRQSLGQGLEFLIYFQGNSAPDKSGLPSDRFSAERTGGSVSTLTIQRTQQEDSAVYLCASSSSSGANTGELFFGEGSRLTVL.

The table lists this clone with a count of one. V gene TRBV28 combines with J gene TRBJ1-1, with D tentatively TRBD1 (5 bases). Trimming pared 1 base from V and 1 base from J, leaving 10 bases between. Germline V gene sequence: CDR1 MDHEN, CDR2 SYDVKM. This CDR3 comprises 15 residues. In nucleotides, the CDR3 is TGTGCCAGCAGTTTATCGGGGGACTGGAACACTGAAGCTTTCTTT. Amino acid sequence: CASSLSGDWNTEAFF.

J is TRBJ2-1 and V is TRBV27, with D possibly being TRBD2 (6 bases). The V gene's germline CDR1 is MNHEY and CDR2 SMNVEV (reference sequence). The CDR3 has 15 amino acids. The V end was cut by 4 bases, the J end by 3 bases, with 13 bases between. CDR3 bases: TGTGCCAGCAGTTGGGGCGGGACGGGCTACAATGAGCAGTTCTTC. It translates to CASSWGGTGYNEQFF.

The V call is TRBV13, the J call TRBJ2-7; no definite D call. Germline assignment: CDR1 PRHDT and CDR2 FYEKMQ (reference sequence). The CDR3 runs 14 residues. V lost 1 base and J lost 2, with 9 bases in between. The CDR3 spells CASSLEARTYEQYF. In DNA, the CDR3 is TGTGCCAGCAGCTTAGAGGCCAGGACCTACGAGCAGTACTTC.

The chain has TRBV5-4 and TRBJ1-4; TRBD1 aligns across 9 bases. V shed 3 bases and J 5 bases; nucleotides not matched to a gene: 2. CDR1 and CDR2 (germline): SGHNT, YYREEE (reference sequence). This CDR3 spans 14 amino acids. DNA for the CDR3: TGTGCCAGCAGCTCCGGGACAGGGAATGAAAAACTGTTTTTT. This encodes CASSSGTGNEKLFF.

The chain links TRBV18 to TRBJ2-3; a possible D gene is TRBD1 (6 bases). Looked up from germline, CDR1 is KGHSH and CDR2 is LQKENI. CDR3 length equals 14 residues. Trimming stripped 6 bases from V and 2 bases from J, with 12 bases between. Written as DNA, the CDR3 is TGTGCCAGCTCTACAGGGCCCGTCACAGATACGCAGTATTTT. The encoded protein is CASSTGPVTDTQYF.

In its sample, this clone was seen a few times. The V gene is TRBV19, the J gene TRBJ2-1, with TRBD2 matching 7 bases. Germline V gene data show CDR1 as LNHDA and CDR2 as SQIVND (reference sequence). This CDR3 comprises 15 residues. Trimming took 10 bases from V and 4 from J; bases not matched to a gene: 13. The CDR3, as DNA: TGTGCCACCAAAGCGGAGGGAGCGGGGTACAATGAGCAGTTCTTC. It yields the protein CATKAEGAGYNEQFF.

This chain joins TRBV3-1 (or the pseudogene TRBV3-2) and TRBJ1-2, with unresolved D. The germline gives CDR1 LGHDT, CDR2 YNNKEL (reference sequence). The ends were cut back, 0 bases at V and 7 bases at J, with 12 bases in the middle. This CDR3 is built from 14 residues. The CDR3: CASSQEGYSGGYTF. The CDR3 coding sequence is TGTGCCAGCAGCCAAGAGGGTTATTCGGGTGGCTACACCTTC.

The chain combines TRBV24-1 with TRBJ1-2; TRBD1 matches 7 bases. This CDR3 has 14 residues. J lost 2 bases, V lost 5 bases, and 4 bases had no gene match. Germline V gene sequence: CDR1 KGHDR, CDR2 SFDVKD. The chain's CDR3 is CATSGPGGNYGYTF. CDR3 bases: TGTGCCACCAGTGGTCCAGGGGGGAACTATGGCTACACCTTC.

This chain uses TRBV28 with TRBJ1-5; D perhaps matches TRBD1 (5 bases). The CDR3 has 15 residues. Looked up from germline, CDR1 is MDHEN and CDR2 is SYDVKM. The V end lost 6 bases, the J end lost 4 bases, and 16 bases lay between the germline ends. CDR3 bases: TGTGCCAGCAGAAAGGGGTGGCAAATAAATCAGCCCCAGCATTTT. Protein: CASRKGWQINQPQHF.

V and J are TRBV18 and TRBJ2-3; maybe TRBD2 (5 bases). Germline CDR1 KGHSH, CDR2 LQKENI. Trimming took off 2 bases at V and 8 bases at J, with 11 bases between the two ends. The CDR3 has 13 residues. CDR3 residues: CASSPRREGTQYF. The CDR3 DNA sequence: TGTGCCAGCTCACCAAGACGGGAAGGTACGCAGTATTTT.

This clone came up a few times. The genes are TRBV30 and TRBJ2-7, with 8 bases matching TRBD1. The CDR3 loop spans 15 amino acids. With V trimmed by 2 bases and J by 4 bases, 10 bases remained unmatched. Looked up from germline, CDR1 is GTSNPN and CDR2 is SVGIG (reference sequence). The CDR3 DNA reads TGTGCCTGGAGTATCGGACAGGGAACCGGTTACGAGCAGTACTTC. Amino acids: CAWSIGQGTGYEQYF.

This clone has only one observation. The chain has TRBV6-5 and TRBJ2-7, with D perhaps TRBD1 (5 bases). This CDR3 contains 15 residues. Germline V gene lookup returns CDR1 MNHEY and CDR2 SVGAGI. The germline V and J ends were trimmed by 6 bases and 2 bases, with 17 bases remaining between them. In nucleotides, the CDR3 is TGTGCCAGCAGCCAGGGTAGGGGATTCACCTACGAGCAGTACTTC. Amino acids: CASSQGRGFTYEQYF.

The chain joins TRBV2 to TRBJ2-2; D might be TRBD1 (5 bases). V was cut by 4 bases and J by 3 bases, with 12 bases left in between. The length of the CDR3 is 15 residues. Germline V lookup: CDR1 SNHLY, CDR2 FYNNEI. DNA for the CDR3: TGTGCCAGCAGTGCGGTGGACACCCACACCGGGGAGCTGTTTTTT. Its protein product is CASSAVDTHTGELFF.

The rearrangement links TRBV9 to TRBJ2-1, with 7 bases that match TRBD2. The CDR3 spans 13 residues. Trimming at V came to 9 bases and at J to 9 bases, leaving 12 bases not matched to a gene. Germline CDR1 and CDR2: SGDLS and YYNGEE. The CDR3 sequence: CATGTKAVGEQFF. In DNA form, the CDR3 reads TGTGCCACCGGGACTAAAGCAGTGGGTGAGCAGTTCTTC.

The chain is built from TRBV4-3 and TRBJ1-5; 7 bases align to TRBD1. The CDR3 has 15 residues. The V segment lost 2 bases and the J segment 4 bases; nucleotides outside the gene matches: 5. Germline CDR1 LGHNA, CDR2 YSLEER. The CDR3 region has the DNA TGCGCCAGCAGCCAAAGCACACAGGGGAATCAGCCCCAGCATTTT. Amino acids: CASSQSTQGNQPQHF.

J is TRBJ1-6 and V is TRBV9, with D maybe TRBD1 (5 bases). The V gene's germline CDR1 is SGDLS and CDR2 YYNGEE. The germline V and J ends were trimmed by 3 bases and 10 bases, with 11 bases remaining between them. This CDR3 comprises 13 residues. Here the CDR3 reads CASSAQGRSPLHF. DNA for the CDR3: TGTGCCAGCAGCGCCCAGGGCAGGTCACCCCTCCACTTT.

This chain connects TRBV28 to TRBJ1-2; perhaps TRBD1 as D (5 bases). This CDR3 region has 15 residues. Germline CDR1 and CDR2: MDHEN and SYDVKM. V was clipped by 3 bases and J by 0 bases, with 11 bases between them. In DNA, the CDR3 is TGTGCCAGCAGTTTGGGGTGGGGGGCTAACTATGGCTACACCTTC. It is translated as CASSLGWGANYGYTF.